Sequencing of this T cell receptor (beta chain) was carried out in a study of CD8 T cells in Susac syndrome. It was with random hexamers that roughly 0.45 to 1 ug RNA was reverse transcribed. immunoSEQ multiplex PCR amplified TCR beta CDR3 across 54 Vbeta, 13 Jbeta. TCRdb re-called the immunoSEQ multiplex PCR reads through MiXCR, storing one row per CDR3 protein. Among more than 55,000 distinct CDR3 sequences listed, just under 95% were seen once. This clonotype was counted once. Specimen: CD8+ T cells from PBMCs. The TCR comes from a human donor in good health.

The CDR3 region has the DNA TGTGCCAGCAGGCCGGGACTAGGCACAGATACGCAGTATTTT. Translated: CASRPGLGTDTQYF. The chain is built from TRBV6-5 and TRBJ2-3; TRBD2 aligns across 8 bases. V trimming: 6 bases; J trimming: 1 base; junction bases outside the gene matches: 3. Germline V gene data show CDR1 as MNHEY and CDR2 as SVGAGI. There are 14 residues in the CDR3.